Following are 11 T cell receptor beta chains from one sample sequenced in a study of T cells in Graves' hyperthyroidism and ophthalmopathy. The TCR beta CDR3 regions underwent amplification using RNA transcripts as the source. TCR CDR3 regions were first amplified by RT-PCR with HTBI primers. TCRdb reprocessed the multiplex PCR reads with MiXCR, giving one entry per CDR3 protein. Of 350,000 to 400,000 distinct CDR3 sequences in the sample, roughly 14% were seen once. The sample consisted of blood. The receptor source for this set is a woman aged 55-75 years with Graves' hyperthyroidism.

This clonotype was counted between two and nine times. The chain is built from TRBV11-2 and TRBJ2-5, with D perhaps matching TRBD2 (6 bases). This CDR3 spans 16 amino acids. Trimming cost V 5 bases and J 5 bases, with 21 bases left between them. Looked up from germline, CDR1 is SGHAT and CDR2 is FQNNGV. As DNA, the CDR3 is TGTGCCAGCAGCCCTATTGATAACGGGAGCTGGGAGACCCAGTACTTC. It specifies CASSPIDNGSWETQYF.

This clonotype has a count of ten or more. The chain recombines TRBV12-3 or TRBV12-4 with TRBJ2-2, with 8 bases lining up with TRBD1. This CDR3 region has 15 residues. Trimming removed 6 bases from V and 4 bases from J; junction bases left unmatched: 7. CDR3 DNA sequence: TGTGCCAGCAGAAACAGGGGGTCGGTCACCGGGGAGCTGTTTTTT. It encodes CASRNRGSVTGELFF.

The chain combines TRBV24-1 with TRBJ2-1; a weak D match, TRBD1 (6 bases). Germline CDR1 is KGHDR and CDR2 is SFDVKD. Trimming cost V 2 bases and J 3 bases, with 16 bases left between them. The CDR3 is 17 residues long. For the CDR3, the DNA is TGTGCCACCAGTGATTCCCGTGGGGGCGGGTACTACAATGAGCAGTTCTTC. This gives the protein CATSDSRGGGYYNEQFF.

In DNA form, the CDR3 reads TGTGCCAGCAGCTTAGATGGCGGGAGTAGGTACGAGCAGTACTTC. It translates to CASSLDGGSRYEQYF. V usage is TRBV11-2 and J usage is TRBJ2-7; 7 bases agree with TRBD2. The CDR3 is 15 residues long. J lost 4 bases, V lost 0 bases, and 6 bases had no gene match. Germline-derived CDR1 and CDR2 are SGHAT and FQNNGV.

This clonotype has more than one count but fewer than ten. This CDR3 reads CASSPGGPSYEQYF. In DNA form, the CDR3 reads TGTGCCAGCTCACCGGGGGGCCCCAGCTACGAGCAGTACTTC. The chain carries TRBV18 and TRBJ2-7; D is possibly TRBD1 or TRBD2 (6 bases each). Per germline, CDR1 KGHSH and CDR2 LQKENI. The CDR3 has 14 residues. Trimming cost V 3 bases and J 3 bases, with 12 bases left between them.

This chain joins TRBV19 and TRBJ2-1, with D perhaps TRBD1 or TRBD2 (6 bases each). CDR1 LNHDA and CDR2 SQIVND come from the germline V gene (reference sequence). V was pared by 5 bases and J by 0 bases, with 23 bases between. This CDR3 is 19 amino acids long. CDR3 in DNA: TGTGCCAGTAGTCAAGGGGGGTGGGTGGAGGGCCGCTCCTACAATGAGCAGTTCTTC. Amino acids: CASSQGGWVEGRSYNEQFF.

This clonotype was seen many times. The chain carries TRBV10-3 and TRBJ2-1; a possible D gene is TRBD2 (5 bases). Trimming took off 7 bases at V and 0 bases at J, with 10 bases between the two ends. The CDR3 length is 14 residues. Germline CDR1 reads ENHRY; CDR2 reads SYGVKD. For the CDR3, the DNA is TGTGCCATCACGCTGGGGAGCTCCTACAATGAGCAGTTCTTC. Translation gives CAITLGSSYNEQFF.

This clonotype appeared many times. CDR3 bases: TGTGCCAGCAGCTTTTTGGGACTTTCTAACTATGGCTACACCTTC. Residues: CASSFLGLSNYGYTF. This chain joins TRBV13 and TRBJ1-2, with D possibly matching TRBD1 (5 bases). The V and J ends lost 3 bases and 0 bases respectively, with 11 bases between them. The CDR3 runs 15 residues. Germline V gene sequence: CDR1 PRHDT, CDR2 FYEKMQ (reference sequence).

In its sample, this clonotype was seen many times. V is TRBV20-1 and J is TRBJ2-2; TRBD2 aligns across 7 bases. The trim removed 1 base at V and 0 bases at J, leaving 2 bases unmatched. Germline V lookup: CDR1 DFQATT, CDR2 SNEGSKA (reference sequence). The CDR3 totals 15 residues. In DNA, the CDR3 is TGCAGTGCTAGAGGTCTAGCGGCGAACACCGGGGAGCTGTTTTTT. Translation gives CSARGLAANTGELFF.

This clonotype has a count of ten or more. The J gene is TRBJ2-7, the V gene TRBV12-3 or TRBV12-4; maybe TRBD2 (6 bases). This CDR3 spans 14 amino acids. The germline V and J ends were trimmed by 3 bases and 3 bases, with 12 bases remaining between them. CDR3 in amino acids: CASSFAGPSYEQYF. The CDR3 DNA sequence: TGTGCCAGCAGTTTTGCGGGACCGAGCTACGAGCAGTACTTC.

This clonotype was detected only a few times. V is TRBV10-3 and J is TRBJ1-6; no definite D call. The CDR3 totals 16 residues. With 0 bases removed from V and 6 bases from J, the gap between germline ends came to 12 bases. The V gene's germline CDR1 is ENHRY and CDR2 SYGVKD. The DNA of the CDR3 is TGTGCCATCAGTGAGTCTCCAGGCAAGCGTAATTCACCCCTCCACTTT. It codes for CAISESPGKRNSPLHF.